A selection of T cell receptor beta chains follows, all from one sample in a study of T cells in tuberculosis. Here immunoSEQ multiplex PCR was the method, and the copy in TCRdb shows in-frame clones only, minus some. The sample has roughly 41,000 clones; around 93% are singletons. Sequencing used PBMCs. These receptors came from a donor aged 10-30 years with latent tuberculosis or without tuberculosis infection. Some clones in this sample may be carry-over from other donors' samples. CDR3s include the opening cysteine and the closing phenylalanine or tryptophan. Fields, in order: J gene, V gene, CDR3 length, clone size, D gene, CDR3 DNA, CDR3 protein. A D gene is named only where the DNA matches it firmly. Where a row states a size, it is once, few, many or the class of an expanded clone; other rows omit it.

TRBJ2-6 TRBV7-8 18 NA TRBD1 TGTGCCAGCAGCTACCGGGACAGATTATACAGGGGGGCCAACGTCCTGACTTTC CASSYRDRLYRGANVLTF
TRBJ1-1 TRBV5-1 15 NA NA TGCGCCAGCAGCTTGGACGGGACACTGAACACTGAAGCTTTCTTT CASSLDGTLNTEAFF
TRBJ1-1 TRBV28 14 NA NA TGTGCCAGCAGTTTGACGGGGGGTGGCCTTGAAGCTTTCTTT CASSLTGGGLEAFF
TRBJ1-1 TRBV5-6 17 NA NA TGTGCCAGCAGCTTCAGTACTCATCAGGCGATGAACACTGAAGCTTTCTTT CASSFSTHQAMNTEAFF
TRBJ2-4 TRBV6-5 15 NA TRBD2 TGTGCCAGCAGTTACTCGGGTAGCGGGGTGGACATTCAGTACTTC CASSYSGSGVDIQYF
TRBJ2-6 TRBV7-2 15 NA NA TGTGCCAGCAGCTTCAGGATCTCTGGGGCCAACGTCCTGACTTTC CASSFRISGANVLTF
TRBJ2-5 TRBV13 13 NA NA TGTGCCAGCAGCGCGCAAGCGGAAGAGACCCAGTACTTC CASSAQAEETQYF
TRBJ1-2 TRBV11-2 13 NA NA TGTGCCAGCAGCCAAGGGACTCCCTCTGGCTACACCTTC CASSQGTPSGYTF
TRBJ1-1 TRBV6-6 14 NA NA TGTGCCAGCAGTTACGGGGAGGGGAACACTGAAGCTTTCTTT CASSYGEGNTEAFF
TRBJ1-5 TRBV30 14 NA NA TGTGCCTGGTCCAAGGAACAGCTCAATCAGCCCCAGCATTTT CAWSKEQLNQPQHF
TRBJ2-7 TRBV6-5 14 few TRBD1 TGTGCCAGCAGCCCGGGACAGGGGGCCTACGAGCAGTACTTC CASSPGQGAYEQYF